These 17 T cell receptor beta chains were all obtained from the same sample, sequenced in a study of blood T cell repertoires in COVID-19. Clones were sequenced by immunoSEQ multiplex PCR, and TCRdb holds only the in-frame ones, with some missing. In the table there are 200,000 to 250,000 clones, approximately 80% of which are singletons. The sequenced sample was peripheral blood. The receptor source for this set is a woman older than 75 with COVID-19, enrolled during active disease.

V usage is TRBV14 and J usage is TRBJ1-2; perhaps TRBD1 as D (5 bases). The germline V gene has CDR1 SGHDN and CDR2 FVKESK. This CDR3 is built from 13 residues. The V gene lost 2 bases and the J gene lost 7 bases, with 11 bases spanning the gap. CDR3: CASSQQGGIGYTF. The CDR3 DNA follows: TGTGCCAGCAGCCAACAGGGTGGAATTGGCTACACCTTC.

The chain employs TRBV7-2 and TRBJ1-3, with 9 bases fitting TRBD1. Germline CDR1 SGHTA, CDR2 FQGNSA. Germline trimming cut 4 bases from V and 4 bases from J; bases unmatched to any gene: 5. The CDR3 runs 15 residues. This chain's CDR3 is CASSSDRGSGNTIYF. CDR3 DNA: TGTGCCAGCAGCTCGGACAGGGGTTCGGGAAACACCATATATTTT.

The rearrangement uses TRBV28 and TRBJ2-3; 12 nucleotides line up with TRBD2. Germline V CDR1 and CDR2: MDHEN, SYDVKM. V shed 4 bases and J 7 bases; nucleotides not matched to a gene: 6. There are 15 residues in the CDR3. The CDR3 nucleotides are TGTGCCAGCAGTTATTTACTAGCGGGGGGTAATACGCAGTATTTT. The encoded protein is CASSYLLAGGNTQYF.

This clone was counted only a few times. The V call is TRBV7-2, the J call TRBJ2-1, with D tentatively TRBD1 (6 bases). Germline values: CDR1 SGHTA, CDR2 FQGNSA. The CDR3 runs 15 residues. Trimming removed 4 bases from V and 7 bases from J, with 17 bases in between. The CDR3 DNA follows: TGTGCCAGCAGCTCTCAACCCGGGACAAGGAATGAGCAGTTCTTC. Translation: CASSSQPGTRNEQFF.

CDR3 coding DNA: TGCGCCAGCAGCCAAGATACGTACTTTAACACCATATATTTT. Its translation is CASSQDTYFNTIYF. This sequence joins TRBV4-3 and TRBJ1-3; D not certain. V lost 0 bases to trimming and J lost 7 bases, with 10 bases between them. Per germline, CDR1 LGHNA and CDR2 YSLEER. This CDR3 comprises 14 residues.

DNA for the CDR3: TGTGCCTGGCGATCTCCGGGACAGGGGTTGAACACTGAAGCTTTCTTT. This codes for CAWRSPGQGLNTEAFF. This rearrangement joins TRBV30 to TRBJ1-1, with 10 nucleotides matching TRBD1. Germline trimming cut 5 bases from V and 0 bases from J; bases unmatched to any gene: 9. Germline V gene lookup returns CDR1 GTSNPN and CDR2 SVGIG (reference sequence). The CDR3 has 16 residues.

The chain has TRBV7-9 and TRBJ1-1, with TRBD1 matching over 9 bases. V gave up 5 bases and J gave up 7 bases; unmatched junction bases: 8. The CDR3 runs 14 residues. From germline, CDR1 is SEHNR and CDR2 FQNEAQ (reference sequence). The CDR3 region is CASSILTGGVEAFF. In DNA form, the CDR3 reads TGTGCCAGCAGCATTTTGACAGGGGGGGTTGAAGCTTTCTTT.

The chain carries TRBV6-2 or TRBV6-3 and TRBJ1-1; the D gene is possibly TRBD1 (5 bases). CDR1 is MNHEY and CDR2 is SVGEGT in the germline V gene. The V end lost 2 bases, the J end lost 3 bases, and 10 bases lay between the germline ends. This CDR3 is 14 amino acids long. CDR3 sequence reads: CASSYGGGYTEAFF. CDR3 sequence (DNA): TGTGCCAGCAGTTACGGCGGGGGATACACTGAAGCTTTCTTT.

Remarks on this clone: Other DNA sequences in this specimen translate into the identical CDR3. The chain recombines TRBV6-2 or TRBV6-3 with TRBJ2-5, with TRBD2 identical over 8 bases. This CDR3 has 15 residues. CDR1 is MNHEY and CDR2 is SVGEGT in the germline V gene. V lost 2 bases to trimming and J lost 2 bases; unmatched junction nucleotides: 4. In DNA, the CDR3 is TGTGCCAGCAGTTACGATTCTAGCGGGCAAGAGACCCAGTACTTC. Translating gives CASSYDSSGQETQYF.

This chain uses TRBV30 with TRBJ2-7; 7 bases align to TRBD2. Germline V gene lookup returns CDR1 GTSNPN and CDR2 SVGIG (reference sequence). Trimming at V came to 0 bases and at J to 8 bases, leaving 7 bases not matched to a gene. The CDR3 extends over 13 amino acids. The CDR3 sequence is CAWSVPTGTKQYF. The CDR3 DNA follows: TGTGCCTGGAGTGTCCCTACCGGGACTAAGCAGTACTTC.

This chain links TRBV28 with TRBJ2-7, with a possible D match to TRBD2 (6 bases). The CDR3 loop spans 13 amino acids. Germline CDR1 MDHEN, CDR2 SYDVKM. Trimming took 3 bases from V and 3 from J, leaving 9 bases between them. The CDR3 spells CASSFGSGYEQYF. DNA for the CDR3: TGTGCCAGCAGTTTCGGTAGCGGCTACGAGCAGTACTTC.

The chain is built from TRBV30 and TRBJ1-1; D is unclear. Germline lookup yields CDR1 GTSNPN and CDR2 SVGIG (reference sequence). Trimming took off 5 bases at V and 1 base at J, with 11 bases between the two ends. There are 13 residues in the CDR3. CDR3 sequence reads: CAWSDGENTEAFF. DNA of the CDR3: TGTGCCTGGTCGGACGGGGAGAACACTGAAGCTTTCTTT.

J is TRBJ1-5 and V is TRBV2; D might be TRBD1 (6 bases). CDR1 SNHLY and CDR2 FYNNEI come from the germline V gene. This CDR3 region has 16 residues. V was cut by 7 bases and J by 3 bases, with 19 bases left in between. CDR3 in DNA: TGTGCCAGCACCATTTTCCAGGGGTTGGACAATCAGCCCCAGCATTTT. Translating gives CASTIFQGLDNQPQHF.

The genes are TRBV11-2 and TRBJ2-1, with 9 bases identical to TRBD2. Germline values: CDR1 SGHAT, CDR2 FQNNGV. The CDR3 covers 15 residues. V shed 1 base and J 3 bases; nucleotides not matched to a gene: 1. The chain's CDR3 is CASSLGLAVYNEQFF. CDR3 coding DNA: TGTGCCAGCAGCTTAGGACTAGCGGTCTACAATGAGCAGTTCTTC.

A few counts support this clone. This chain uses TRBV19 with TRBJ1-2, with 8 nucleotides matching TRBD1. The CDR3 runs to 17 residues. V shed 0 bases, J shed 3 bases, and the junction held 9 bases outside the gene matches. The germline gives CDR1 LNHDA, CDR2 SQIVND (reference sequence). The CDR3 reads CASSIDARGLEYYGYTF. The CDR3 DNA sequence: TGTGCCAGTAGTATAGACGCCAGGGGGCTTGAGTACTATGGCTACACCTTC.

The CDR3 here is CASSQDASGSRTEQFF. The CDR3 DNA reads as TGCGCCAGCAGCCAAGACGCCAGCGGGAGCCGTACTGAGCAGTTCTTC. The rearrangement uses TRBV4-1 and TRBJ2-1; 8 bases are a match to TRBD2. J was trimmed by 9 bases and V by 0 bases; bases with no gene match: 10. CDR3 size: 16 residues. In germline, CDR1 is MGHRA, CDR2 YSYEKL.

This clone was seen a few times. The DNA of the CDR3 is TGTGCCAGTAGTAGTTCAGGGAACTATGGCTACACCTTC. Its translation is CASSSSGNYGYTF. The rearrangement joins TRBV19 to TRBJ1-2; weak D call: TRBD1 (5 bases). Germline assignment: CDR1 LNHDA and CDR2 SQIVND (reference sequence). V was shortened by 4 bases and J by 2 bases, with 8 bases between the two germline ends. The CDR3 loop spans 13 amino acids.